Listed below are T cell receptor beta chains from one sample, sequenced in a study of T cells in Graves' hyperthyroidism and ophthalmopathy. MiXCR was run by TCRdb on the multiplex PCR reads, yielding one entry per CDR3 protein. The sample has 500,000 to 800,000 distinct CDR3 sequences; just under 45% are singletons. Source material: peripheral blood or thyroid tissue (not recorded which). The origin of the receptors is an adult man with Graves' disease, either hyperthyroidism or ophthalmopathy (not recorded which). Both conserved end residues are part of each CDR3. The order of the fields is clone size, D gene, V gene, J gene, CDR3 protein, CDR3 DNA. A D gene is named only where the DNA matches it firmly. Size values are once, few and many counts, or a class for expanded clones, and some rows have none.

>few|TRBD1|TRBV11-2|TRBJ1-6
CASSRDRYNSPLHF
TGTGCCAGCAGCCGGGACAGATATAATTCACCCCTCCACTTT
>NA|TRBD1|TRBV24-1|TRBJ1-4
CATSEPHRGGGFGEKLFF
TGTGCCACCAGTGAGCCACACAGGGGTGGGGGCTTCGGTGAAAAACTGTTTTTT
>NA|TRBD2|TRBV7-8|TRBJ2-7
CASSLSASGAYEQYF
TGTGCCAGCAGCTTGTCGGCTAGCGGGGCCTACGAGCAGTACTTC
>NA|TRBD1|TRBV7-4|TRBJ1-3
CASSLGQASSGNTIYF
TGTGCCAGCAGTCTCGGACAGGCGAGCTCTGGAAACACCATATATTTT
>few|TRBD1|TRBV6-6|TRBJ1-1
CASTLQGVTEAFF
TGTGCCAGCACCCTGCAGGGGGTTACTGAAGCTTTCTTT
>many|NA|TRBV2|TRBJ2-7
CASSGPSYEQYF
TGTGCCAGCTCGGGACCCTCCTACGAGCAGTACTTC
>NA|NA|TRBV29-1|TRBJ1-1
CSVPGPGRGTEAFF
TGCAGCGTCCCGGGACCGGGTAGGGGTACTGAAGCTTTCTTT
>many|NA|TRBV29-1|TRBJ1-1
CSVETGYGTEAFF
TGCAGCGTTGAAACAGGGTATGGAACTGAAGCTTTCTTT
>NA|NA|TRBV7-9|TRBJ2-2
CASSLEKGRWTGELFF
TGTGCCAGCAGCTTAGAAAAGGGGCGTTGGACCGGGGAGCTGTTTTTT
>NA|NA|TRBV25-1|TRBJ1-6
CASSVFGDVGSPLHF
TGTGCCAGCAGCGTATTTGGGGACGTCGGATCACCCCTCCACTTT
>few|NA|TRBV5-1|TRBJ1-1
CASSLRGETEAFF
TGCGCCAGCAGCTTGAGGGGAGAAACTGAAGCTTTCTTT
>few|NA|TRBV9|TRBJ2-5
CASSVRGVGTQYF
TGTGCCAGCAGCGTAAGGGGGGTAGGGACCCAGTACTTC
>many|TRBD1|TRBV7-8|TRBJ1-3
CASSAGQSYSGNTIYF
TGTGCCAGCAGCGCGGGACAGAGCTACTCTGGAAACACCATATATTTT
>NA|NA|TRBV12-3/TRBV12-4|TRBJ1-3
CASSPGVLWAGNTIYF
TGTGCCAGCAGCCCAGGGGTGCTTTGGGCTGGAAACACCATATATTTT
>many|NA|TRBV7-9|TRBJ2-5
CASSLDPTTTKETQYF
TGTGCCAGCAGCTTAGATCCGACGACGACTAAAGAGACCCAGTACTTC
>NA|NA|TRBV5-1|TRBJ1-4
CASSWTALEKLFF
TGCGCCAGCAGCTGGACAGCGCTTGAAAAACTGTTTTTT
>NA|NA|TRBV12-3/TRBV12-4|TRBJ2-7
CASSRSGMSSYEQYF
TGTGCCAGCAGCAGGAGTGGGATGAGCTCCTACGAGCAGTACTTC
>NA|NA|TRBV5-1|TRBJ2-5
CASSFVRGQETQYF
TGCGCCAGCAGCTTTGTACGGGGGCAAGAGACCCAGTACTTC
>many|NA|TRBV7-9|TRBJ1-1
CASSPPRNTEAFF
TGTGCCAGCAGCCCCCCCAGGAACACTGAAGCTTTCTTT
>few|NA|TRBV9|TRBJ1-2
CASSVNGSPNYGYTF
TGTGCCAGCAGCGTAAACGGTTCTCCAAACTATGGCTACACCTTC
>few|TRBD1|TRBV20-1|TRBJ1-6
CSASWDRAASDSPLHF
TGCAGTGCTAGCTGGGACAGGGCAGCCAGTGATTCACCCCTCCACTTT
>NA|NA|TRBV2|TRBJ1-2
CASSQDEEGFYTF
TGTGCCAGCTCTCAGGACGAGGAAGGGTTTTACACCTTC